One and the same sample provided the 10 T cell receptor beta chains below, sequenced in a study of T cell clonotyping in hematopoietic cell transplantation (dated by TCRdb to the early 2020s). Library preparation employed the immunoSEQ multiplex PCR assay. Here the immuneACCESS table is served through TCRdb, limited to in-frame sequences with V and J called. Missing clones are a known gap in these copies; in checked studies unresolved V genes cover under half, and the rest lacks a known reason. The sample table holds roughly 48,000 clones, of which roughly four fifths were seen once. The top ten hold 5.3% of the sample. Per the publication, the time point label means: recipient sample about 28 days before transplant, after cytoreduction. Material: peripheral blood mononuclear cells, obtained before stem cell transplant. Source of these receptors: a man in his 60s with myelodysplastic syndrome. Some clones in this sample may be carry-over from other donors' samples.

V and J are TRBV2 and TRBJ2-1; TRBD1 matches at 9 bases. The germline CDR1 and CDR2 sequences are SNHLY and FYNNEI. The V and J ends lost 2 bases and 5 bases, in that order; junction bases with no gene match: 4. The CDR3 has 15 residues. This CDR3 reads CASSERDRADNEQFF. The CDR3 DNA is TGTGCCAGCAGTGAACGGGACAGGGCCGACAATGAGCAGTTCTTC.

The chain joins TRBV7-9 to TRBJ1-1, with D perhaps TRBD1 (6 bases). The ends were cut back, 5 bases at V and 2 bases at J, with 15 bases in the middle. Germline CDR1 and CDR2: SEHNR and FQNEAQ (reference sequence). This CDR3 contains 15 residues. The CDR3 loop is CASSPQGNPNTEAFF. The CDR3 DNA sequence: TGTGCCAGCAGCCCACAGGGAAACCCCAACACTGAAGCTTTCTTT.

This chain connects TRBV29-1 to TRBJ2-5; D is unresolved. Trimming took off 7 bases at V and 3 bases at J, with 6 bases between the two ends. This CDR3 has 10 residues. CDR1 is SQVTM and CDR2 is ANQGSEA in the germline V gene. The CDR3 sequence: CSGVKETQYF. The DNA of the CDR3 is TGCAGCGGGGTCAAAGAGACCCAGTACTTC. Full variable domain (missing parts from reference TRBV29-1 and TRBJ2-5): SAVISQKPSRDICQRGTSLTIQCQVDSQVTMMFWYRQQPGQSLTLIATANQGSEATYESGFVIDKFPISRPNLTFSTLTVSNMSPEDSSIYLCSGVKETQYFGPGTRLLVL.

The chain combines TRBV27 with TRBJ1-5, with D possibly TRBD1 on 6 matching bases. The germline CDR1 and CDR2 sequences are MNHEY and SMNVEV (reference sequence). The CDR3 has 14 residues. V lost 0 bases, J lost 4 bases, and 7 bases lay in between. Here the CDR3 reads CASSLSQGNQPQHF. CDR3 nucleotides: TGTGCCAGCAGTTTATCCCAGGGGAATCAGCCCCAGCATTTT.

This clone was picked up one time. The gene calls are TRBV11-2 and TRBJ2-5; 11 bases map to TRBD2. CDR1 is SGHAT, CDR2 FQNNGV, per germline. V gave up 5 bases and J gave up 9 bases; unmatched junction bases: 14. This CDR3 has 16 amino acids. CDR3 region: CASSRGTSGPPEAQYF. The DNA of the CDR3 is TGTGCCAGCAGCCGAGGGACTAGCGGCCCGCCTGAGGCCCAGTACTTC.

This clone was detected only a few times. The J gene is TRBJ2-7, the V gene TRBV11-2, with 8 positions matching TRBD1. The CDR3 spans 15 residues. The trim removed 3 bases at V and 1 base at J, leaving 5 bases unmatched. CDR1 is SGHAT, CDR2 FQNNGV, per germline. CDR3 bases: TGTGCCAGCAGCTTTGACAGGGGCGATTCCTACGAGCAGTACTTC. As protein: CASSFDRGDSYEQYF. The full variable domain, with the rest looked up from reference TRBV11-2 and TRBJ2-7, is EAGVAQSPRYKIIEKRQSVAFWCNPISGHATLYWYQQILGQGPKLLIQFQNNGVVDDSQLPKDRFSAERLKGVDSTLKIQPAKLEDSAVYLCASSFDRGDSYEQYFGPGTRLTVT.

J is TRBJ1-6 and V is TRBV28, with unresolved D. The V and J ends lost 3 bases and 12 bases respectively, with 9 bases between them. Germline assignment: CDR1 MDHEN and CDR2 SYDVKM. This CDR3 contains 12 residues. CDR3: CASSLDPLPLHF. The CDR3 DNA reads as TGTGCCAGCAGTTTGGATCCTCTACCCCTCCACTTT. Full variable domain (remainder filled in from reference TRBV28 and TRBJ1-6): DVKVTQSSRYLVKRTGEKVFLECVQDMDHENMFWYRQDPGLGLRLIYFSYDVKMKEKGDIPEGYSVSREKKERFSLILESASTNQTSMYLCASSLDPLPLHFGNGTRLTVT.

V and J are TRBV11-1 and TRBJ2-5; the match to TRBD1 covers 9 bases. In germline, CDR1 is SGHAT, CDR2 FQDESV (reference sequence). V shed 4 bases and J 3 bases; nucleotides not matched to a gene: 3. CDR3 length: 14 amino acids. The CDR3 nucleotides are TGTGCCAGCAGCTCTCGGACAGGGGAAGAGACCCAGTACTTC. It yields the protein CASSSRTGEETQYF.

This chain joins TRBV14 and TRBJ2-5, with 10 positions matching TRBD1. Germline CDR1 is SGHDN and CDR2 is FVKESK. The CDR3 contains 19 residues. The V and J ends lost 2 bases and 1 base, in that order; junction bases with no gene match: 13. The CDR3 DNA is TGTGCCAGCAGCCAAACCCTTCCGGGACAGGGGAAATTCCAAGAGACCCAGTACTTC. Translation gives CASSQTLPGQGKFQETQYF.

The rearrangement joins TRBV9 to TRBJ2-7; 7 bases map to TRBD2. Germline CDR1 reads SGDLS; CDR2 reads YYNGEE. The CDR3 runs to 15 residues. With V trimmed by 2 bases and J by 4 bases, 9 bases remained unmatched. The CDR3 sequence is CASSVGSGRQYEQYF. The CDR3 DNA follows: TGTGCCAGCAGCGTGGGTAGCGGGCGGCAGTACGAGCAGTACTTC.